This TCR beta chain was found in a study of control samples from healthy donors and cancer patients. V shed 4 bases and J 2 bases; nucleotides not matched to a gene: 1. Germline CDR1 reads SNHLY; CDR2 reads FYNNEI. This CDR3 has 15 amino acids. This table comes from immunoSEQ multiplex PCR, and its TCRdb copy is limited to in-frame clones, with some not included. The table lists 75,000 to 95,000 clones, about 89% of them singletons. Material for sequencing was PBMCs. The clonotype originates from a woman between 50 and 59 years old with colorectal cancer. This chain links TRBV2 with TRBJ2-6; 8 nucleotides align to TRBD1. The CDR3 spells CASSATGAGANVLTF. DNA of the CDR3: TGTGCCAGCAGTGCGACAGGGGCTGGGGCCAACGTCCTGACTTTC. Full variable domain (outside the CDR3, taken from reference TRBV2 and TRBJ2-6): EPEVTQTPSHQVTQMGQEVILRCVPISNHLYFYWYRQILGQKVEFLVSFYNNEISEKSEIFDDQFSVERPDGSNFTLKIRSTKLEDSAMYFCASSATGAGANVLTFGAGSRLTVL.